The 30 T cell receptor beta chains below come from one sample, sequenced in a study of blood T cell repertoires in COVID-19. Produced via immunoSEQ multiplex PCR; TCRdb's table is partial and in-frame only. The sample has about 230,000 clones, over 85% seen once. Sequencing used PBMCs or T cells enriched from blood (not recorded which). These receptors originate from a woman in her thirties with acute COVID-19.

This rearrangement joins TRBV9 to TRBJ2-1; TRBD2 agrees at 10 bases. V lost 7 bases to trimming and J lost 4 bases; unmatched junction nucleotides: 5. The CDR3 covers 14 residues. CDR1 and CDR2 (germline): SGDLS, YYNGEE. CDR3 sequence: CASDHSGGYNEQFF. Written as DNA, the CDR3 is TGTGCCAGCGACCATAGCGGGGGGTACAATGAGCAGTTCTTC.

This clone was observed a few times. The gene calls are TRBV15 and TRBJ1-2; weak D call: TRBD1 (6 bases). Looked up from germline, CDR1 is LNHNV and CDR2 is YYDKDF (reference sequence). V lost 0 bases, J lost 4 bases, and 12 bases lay in between. There are 15 residues in the CDR3. CDR3 amino acids: CATSRDSGTPYGYTF. DNA for the CDR3: TGTGCCACCAGCAGAGATTCGGGGACACCCTATGGCTACACCTTC.

This rearrangement joins TRBV30 to TRBJ2-7, with 8 bases fitting TRBD1. The length of the CDR3 is 13 residues. Germline-derived CDR1 and CDR2 are GTSNPN and SVGIG (reference sequence). V lost 2 bases, J lost 5 bases, and 5 bases stayed unmatched. The CDR3 nucleotides are TGTGCCTGGAGTCCGGACAGGGCCCACGAGCAGTACTTC. Translated, it gives CAWSPDRAHEQYF.

The chain is built from TRBV10-3 and TRBJ1-2, with 7 bases aligning to TRBD1. Germline V lookup: CDR1 ENHRY, CDR2 SYGVKD. The V gene end was trimmed by 11 bases and the J gene end by 10 bases; junction bases not matched to a gene: 22. The CDR3 runs to 15 residues. The chain's CDR3 is CASTEGQRLMRDYTF. For the CDR3, the DNA is TGTGCCTCTACAGAGGGACAGCGCCTAATGAGGGACTACACCTTC.

The V and J genes are TRBV6-2 or TRBV6-3 and TRBJ2-2; D ambiguous. Germline V lookup: CDR1 MNHEY, CDR2 SVGEGT. Trimming took off 0 bases at V and 3 bases at J, with 8 bases between the two ends. The CDR3 is made up of 15 amino acids. DNA of the CDR3: TGTGCCAGCAGTTACTCGGGCCTTCACACCGGGGAGCTGTTTTTT. Translation: CASSYSGLHTGELFF.

This chain uses TRBV27 with TRBJ2-7, with TRBD1 identical over 9 bases. The J segment lost 1 base and the V segment lost 5 bases, leaving 12 bases of the junction unmatched. This CDR3 region has 17 residues. From germline, CDR1 is MNHEY and CDR2 SMNVEV (reference sequence). In nucleotides, the CDR3 is TGTGCCAGCAGTCCACCTCCCGGGACAGGGTTTTCCTACGAGCAGTACTTC. This codes for CASSPPPGTGFSYEQYF.

The CDR3 loop reads CASSLGQGIVYGYTF. CDR3 DNA: TGTGCCAGCAGCTTAGGGCAGGGAATCGTCTATGGCTACACCTTC. This chain connects TRBV7-9 to TRBJ1-2, with a tentative D call TRBD1 (5 bases). The CDR3 totals 15 residues. Germline CDR1 is SEHNR and CDR2 is FQNEAQ (reference sequence). V was cut by 1 base and J by 4 bases, with 13 bases left in between.

The chain has TRBV29-1 and TRBJ2-1; the match to TRBD1 covers 7 bases. The length of the CDR3 is 17 residues. Germline CDR1 reads SQVTM; CDR2 reads ANQGSEA. Unmatched junction bases numbered 11, after V lost 1 base and J lost 2 bases. The DNA of the CDR3 is TGCAGCGTTGAAGGTGGTGGGACAGTACGAACCTACAATGAGCAGTTCTTC. As protein: CSVEGGGTVRTYNEQFF.

The gene calls are TRBV9 and TRBJ1-6; TRBD1 agrees at 10 bases. CDR3 length: 15 amino acids. Germline V CDR1 and CDR2: SGDLS, YYNGEE. With 0 bases clipped from V and 15 bases from J, the junction kept 9 bases outside the gene matches. The CDR3 DNA follows: TGTGCCAGCAGCGTAGGGGGGACAGGGGTAAATCTCCTCCACTTT. It translates to CASSVGGTGVNLLHF. The full variable domain, completed using reference TRBV9 and TRBJ1-6, is DSGVTQTPKHLITATGQRVTLRCSPRSGDLSVYWYQQSLDQGLQFLIQYYNGEERAKGNILERFSAQQFPDLHSELNLSSLELGDSALYFCASSVGGTGVNLLHFGNGTRLTVT.

The chain links TRBV13 to TRBJ1-2, with TRBD1 matching over 7 bases. Germline CDR1 PRHDT, CDR2 FYEKMQ (reference sequence). The CDR3 length is 16 residues. Trimming took 5 bases from V and 4 from J; bases not matched to a gene: 13. The CDR3 bases are TGTGCCAGCAGCACCCGGACAGGAAACGCTCTCTATGGCTACACCTTC. Its translation: CASSTRTGNALYGYTF.

The V call is TRBV5-6, the J call TRBJ2-1; 9 bases map to TRBD1. The CDR3 spans 14 residues. The junction had 3 bases not matched to a gene; V was cut back by 4 bases and J by 4 bases. Germline values: CDR1 SGHDT, CDR2 YYEEEE. The CDR3 DNA follows: TGTGCCAGCAGCGTACAGGGGGCTTACAATGAGCAGTTCTTC. Translating gives CASSVQGAYNEQFF. The full variable domain, completed using reference TRBV5-6 and TRBJ2-1, is DAGVTQSPTHLIKTRGQQVTLRCSPKSGHDTVSWYQQALGQGPQFIFQYYEEEERQRGNFPDRFSGHQFPNYSSELNVNALLLGDSALYLCASSVQGAYNEQFFGPGTRLTVL.

This clone was seen more than once but under ten times. The chain recombines TRBV6-5 with TRBJ1-3; D is undetermined. The length of the CDR3 is 13 residues. Germline V lookup: CDR1 MNHEY, CDR2 SVGAGI. V lost 6 bases, J lost 0 bases, and 6 bases lay in between. CDR3 nucleotides: TGTGCCAGCAGGGCCCCCTCTGGAAACACCATATATTTT. Translated: CASRAPSGNTIYF.

The chain carries TRBV10-1 and TRBJ2-7; 7 bases line up with TRBD2. The V gene end was trimmed by 2 bases and the J gene end by 4 bases; junction bases not matched to a gene: 2. Germline V lookup: CDR1 WNHNN, CDR2 SYGVQD (reference sequence). This CDR3 has 13 amino acids. CDR3 residues: CASSETGRYEQYF. The CDR3 bases are TGCGCCAGCAGTGAGACCGGGAGGTACGAGCAGTACTTC.

The chain is built from TRBV10-2 and TRBJ2-3; the D gene is possibly TRBD2 (7 bases). Per the germline V gene, CDR1 is WSHSY and CDR2 is SAAADI. The CDR3 loop spans 15 amino acids. The germline V and J ends were trimmed by 2 bases and 4 bases, with 13 bases remaining between them. In DNA, the CDR3 is TGCGCCAGCAGTGAGGTGGGGGGGCCCTCAGATACGCAGTATTTT. Its translation is CASSEVGGPSDTQYF.

The gene calls are TRBV4-3 and TRBJ2-7, with no clear D. CDR1 and CDR2 (germline): LGHNA, YSLEER. The V end lost 6 bases, the J end lost 0 bases, and 12 bases lay between the germline ends. This CDR3 spans 14 amino acids. The CDR3 sequence is CASRLDMSSYEQYF. CDR3 DNA sequence: TGCGCCAGCAGACTCGACATGAGCTCCTACGAGCAGTACTTC.

This clone was observed a few times. The chain carries TRBV4-1 and TRBJ1-1, with TRBD1 identical over 7 bases. The CDR3 consists of 15 residues. V was pared by 4 bases and J by 1 base, with 6 bases of the junction left unmatched. Germline V gene sequence: CDR1 MGHRA, CDR2 YSYEKL. CDR3: CASSPTGTANTEAFF. In DNA form, the CDR3 reads TGCGCCAGCAGCCCTACCGGGACAGCGAACACTGAAGCTTTCTTT.

This chain uses TRBV11-2 with TRBJ2-4; 7 bases line up with TRBD2. CDR1 is SGHAT and CDR2 is FQNNGV in the germline V gene. This CDR3 has 13 amino acids. J gave up 6 bases and V 3 bases, and 2 bases lay outside the gene matches. The CDR3 nucleotides are TGTGCCAGCAGCTTTGGGGGGGGAAACATTCAGTACTTC. The encoded protein is CASSFGGGNIQYF.

The chain couples TRBV28 to TRBJ2-1; TRBD2 might be the D (6 bases). Germline values: CDR1 MDHEN, CDR2 SYDVKM. The CDR3 length is 15 residues. V was pared by 5 bases and J by 10 bases, with 21 bases between. The CDR3 spells CASSPRRGTFFEQFF. Written as DNA, the CDR3 is TGTGCCAGCAGTCCCCGTAGAGGGACTTTCTTCGAGCAGTTCTTC.

The chain is built from TRBV5-1 and TRBJ2-7; D perhaps matches TRBD1 (5 bases). Trimming left V 4 bases short and J 3 bases short, with 11 bases between. Germline CDR1 and CDR2: SGHRS and YFSETQ. The CDR3 contains 13 residues. In nucleotides, the CDR3 is TGCGCCAGCAGCGAAGGGGTAAGCTACGAGCAGTACTTC. Amino acid sequence: CASSEGVSYEQYF.

About this clone itself: The sample contains more than one DNA sequence encoding this CDR3. This chain connects TRBV30 to TRBJ2-7; 7 bases agree with TRBD1. V lost 3 bases and J lost 2; bases outside the gene matches: 4. Looked up from germline, CDR1 is GTSNPN and CDR2 is SVGIG (reference sequence). CDR3 length: 13 residues. The CDR3 DNA reads as TGTGCCTGGAGCCCGGGACAGACCTACGAGCAGTACTTC. Residues: CAWSPGQTYEQYF.

The rearrangement uses TRBV4-3 and TRBJ2-1; 12 bases line up with TRBD2. Germline values: CDR1 LGHNA, CDR2 YSLEER. V trimming: 3 bases; J trimming: 4 bases; junction bases outside the gene matches: 4. The CDR3 sequence is 16 residues long. The CDR3 region has the DNA TGCGCCAGCAGCCAGGAACTAGCGGGGGGTTACAATGAGCAGTTCTTC. It yields the protein CASSQELAGGYNEQFF.

This clone was recorded once. The V gene is TRBV4-1, the J gene TRBJ2-7; 8 nucleotides agree with TRBD2. The V gene end was trimmed by 1 base and the J gene end by 2 bases; junction bases not matched to a gene: 10. This CDR3 is 17 amino acids long. The germline CDR1 and CDR2 sequences are MGHRA and YSYEKL. CDR3 bases: TGCGCCAGCAGCCAAGTGACAAGTTCGGGACTAGCCTACGAGCAGTACTTC. As protein: CASSQVTSSGLAYEQYF.

The J gene is TRBJ2-5, the V gene TRBV5-1, with D possibly matching TRBD2 (6 bases). This CDR3 comprises 13 residues. The V end lost 2 bases, the J end lost 5 bases, and 10 bases lay between the germline ends. The germline V gene has CDR1 SGHRS and CDR2 YFSETQ. The CDR3 reads CASSFGGLETQYF. The CDR3, as DNA: TGCGCCAGCAGCTTCGGAGGGCTTGAGACCCAGTACTTC.

In this sample, this clone turned up a few times. The chain links TRBV7-2 to TRBJ2-2; D ambiguous. Germline assignment: CDR1 SGHTA and CDR2 FQGNSA. V lost 4 bases, J lost 6 bases, and 6 bases lay in between. The CDR3 length is 12 residues. Here the CDR3 reads CASSWAPGELFF. Written as DNA, the CDR3 is TGTGCCAGCAGCTGGGCACCCGGGGAGCTGTTTTTT.

The V and J genes are TRBV4-3 and TRBJ2-7; unclear D gene. V shed 1 base and J shed 3 bases, with 10 bases lying between them. CDR1 LGHNA and CDR2 YSLEER come from the germline V gene. The CDR3 runs 14 residues. The CDR3 reads CASSQGIGRYEQYF. The CDR3 nucleotides are TGCGCCAGCAGCCAAGGGATTGGGCGCTACGAGCAGTACTTC.

V is TRBV5-6 and J is TRBJ2-7; 7 positions match TRBD2. Losses at the gene ends were 1 base for V and 2 bases for J; bases not matched to a gene: 3. The CDR3 is 14 residues long. CDR1 SGHDT and CDR2 YYEEEE come from the germline V gene. The CDR3: CASSLSGGTYEQYF. For the CDR3, the DNA is TGTGCCAGCAGCTTGTCCGGGGGGACCTACGAGCAGTACTTC.

J is TRBJ2-5 and V is TRBV4-1, with D possibly being TRBD2 (7 bases). Trimming took 1 base from V and 5 from J, leaving 14 bases between them. The CDR3 has 15 amino acids. CDR1 and CDR2 (germline): MGHRA, YSYEKL. The CDR3 DNA sequence: TGCGCCAGCAGCCAAGGGTTCAGGGGAGGGGAGACCCAGTACTTC. It specifies CASSQGFRGGETQYF.

V and J are TRBV27 and TRBJ1-1; D perhaps matches TRBD1 (6 bases). The germline V gene encodes CDR1 MNHEY and CDR2 SMNVEV (reference sequence). CDR3 length: 14 amino acids. Trimming cost V 7 bases and J 4 bases, with 16 bases left between them. The CDR3 DNA reads TGTGCCAGCATCCAAGCGGGGGGGCCCACTGAAGCTTTCTTT. Its translation: CASIQAGGPTEAFF.

The genes are TRBV3-1 (or the pseudogene TRBV3-2) and TRBJ1-4; 9 bases align to TRBD1. The J segment lost 7 bases and the V segment lost 3 bases, leaving 9 bases of the junction unmatched. Germline V CDR1 and CDR2: LGHDT, YNNKEL (reference sequence). The CDR3 has 16 amino acids. CDR3 region: CASSQFGTGSGEKLFF. DNA of the CDR3: TGTGCCAGCAGCCAGTTTGGGACAGGGTCGGGTGAAAAACTGTTTTTT.

The J gene is TRBJ2-1, the V gene TRBV24-1; D is perhaps TRBD1 (6 bases). This CDR3 is built from 14 residues. The germline V and J ends were trimmed by 8 bases and 8 bases, with 18 bases remaining between them. Germline V gene data show CDR1 as KGHDR and CDR2 as SFDVKD. CDR3 sequence (DNA): TGTGCCACCAAAGGGACATCACTGGGGGATGAGCAGTTCTTC. It translates to CATKGTSLGDEQFF.